Listed below are T cell receptor beta chains from one sample, sequenced in a study of CD8 T cells in ankylosing spondylitis. TCRdb processed the 5' RACE reads anew with MiXCR; each CDR3 protein has one entry. The sample includes approximately 220,000 distinct CDR3 sequences, roughly 24% seen only once; the top ten take approximately 6.6%. The sequenced sample consisted of blood, either unsorted or a sorted T cell fraction (not recorded which). The receptors stem from a male donor with ankylosing spondylitis or in good health (not recorded which). The CDR3 runs from the conserved cysteine through the conserved F or W. D genes are given only for firm matches.

TRBJ2-3,TRBV28,TRBD1,CASSSPGQGFGTQYF
TRBJ1-1,TRBV7-2,-,CASSPRMNTEAFF
TRBJ2-1,TRBV4-1,TRBD2,CASSPAAGADYNEQFF
TRBJ2-1,TRBV5-1,TRBD2,CASSLVGGSSSYNEQFF
TRBJ2-7,TRBV28,-,CASLTFRLPPYEQYF
TRBJ2-6,TRBV6-2/TRBV6-3,TRBD1,CASSHTRTGRSGANVLTF
TRBJ2-7,TRBV20-1,TRBD1,CSAFPGTEGAYEQYF
TRBJ2-3,TRBV5-1,TRBD2,CASREGLAGSDTQYF
TRBJ2-2,TRBV20-1,TRBD1,CSARGQGQSNTGELFF
TRBJ1-3,TRBV5-1,-,CASRATGGSGNTIYF
TRBJ1-6,TRBV9,-,CASSVPGEYSPLHF
TRBJ2-1,TRBV20-1,TRBD2,CSAQTGTGTSNNEQFF
TRBJ2-1,TRBV29-1,-,CSVVVAGSSYNEQFF
TRBJ1-5,TRBV6-2/TRBV6-3,-,CASSYSGNNINQPQHF
TRBJ2-3,TRBV27,-,CASSLRGLPDTQYF
TRBJ2-3,TRBV27,-,CASRRAGSTDTQYF
TRBJ2-7,TRBV12-3/TRBV12-4,TRBD2,CASSREGKGYEQYF
TRBJ2-1,TRBV5-4,-,CASSLDPLPHNEQFF
TRBJ1-1,TRBV7-2,-,CASSWRTANTEAFF
TRBJ1-3,TRBV6-1,-,CASSADGPRGNTIYF
TRBJ2-1,TRBV6-5,TRBD2,CASSYKRLAGGNEQFF
TRBJ1-1,TRBV18,-,CASSPRYGETEAFF
TRBJ1-2,TRBV18,-,CASSPGQQTYGYTF
TRBJ2-7,TRBV29-1,TRBD1,CSVDSSDRGPYEQYF
TRBJ2-3,TRBV7-2,TRBD1,CASSGQGFDTDTQYF
TRBJ1-2,TRBV12-3/TRBV12-4,-,CASIYGHPANYGYTF
TRBJ2-6,TRBV20-1,-,CSATAGSGANVLTF
TRBJ1-5,TRBV12-3/TRBV12-4,-,CASSLDKADQPQHF
TRBJ2-2,TRBV19,-,CASSPRVGWTGELFF
TRBJ2-7,TRBV29-1,-,CSVHQGREQYF
TRBJ1-6,TRBV6-6,-,CASSRRDSPLHF
TRBJ1-1,TRBV12-3/TRBV12-4,-,CASSFDRTNTEAFF
TRBJ2-1,TRBV20-1,-,CSAGGAGADYNEQFF
TRBJ2-1,TRBV20-1,-,CSATGGIGYNEQFF
TRBJ2-7,TRBV29-1,-,CSATRDLPFGEQYF
TRBJ1-2,TRBV20-1,TRBD1,CSASPGGAGYGYTF
TRBJ2-1,TRBV9,TRBD2,CASTVGGTNEQFF
TRBJ2-5,TRBV29-1,TRBD1,CSVSLGQGAETQYF
TRBJ1-1,TRBV5-1,-,CASSLGASTEAFF
TRBJ2-1,TRBV12-3/TRBV12-4,-,CASTTGPYNEQFF
TRBJ2-5,TRBV29-1,-,CSADPPGETQYF
TRBJ2-5,TRBV20-1,TRBD2,CSAGTGTSGSRETQYF
TRBJ2-5,TRBV4-3,-,CASSQFLGYQETQYF
TRBJ2-1,TRBV28,TRBD2,CASSAPGTSGRPQFF
TRBJ1-1,TRBV2,-,CAAGGGPSTEAFF
TRBJ1-2,TRBV5-1,-,CASSSQVSNYGYTF